This entry is about one TCR beta chain. Its antigen is not identified. These data originate in a study of shared clonotypes between healthy human individuals. Whole-study findings and limits: Sampling included only blood; tissue repertoires likely differ.

This was a deep-level run. Using immunoSEQ multiplex PCR, the repertoire was profiled, and TCRdb retains in-frame clones only, with some absent. The sample lists 2 million to 2.5 million clones; approximately 94% were seen once. All donors were Caucasian adults living in Nashville, Tennessee. CD45RA+ naive and CD45RA-negative memory subsets were separated from CD4+ cells. This CDR3 region has 12 residues. The germline V gene has CDR1 GTSNPN and CDR2 SVGIG (reference sequence). The V end was cut by 4 bases, the J end by 6 bases, with 12 bases between. The clonotype was recovered from a man aged 18 to 35 in good health. J is TRBJ1-2 and V is TRBV30; D is undetermined. The sample taken for sequencing was naive CD4+ T cells sorted from blood. Described subset: CD45RA+ positively selected. CDR3 amino acids: CAWNRDLDGYTF. The CDR3 coding sequence is TGTGCCTGGAATCGGGATTTGGATGGCTACACCTTC.